The present entry profiles one TCR beta chain with its context. This specimen belongs to a study of blood T cell repertoires in COVID-19. About the research overall: Whether acute or convalescent, the COVID-19 samples came from the United States, Italy and Spain.

Looked up from germline, CDR1 is MNHNY and CDR2 is SVGAGI (reference sequence). V lost 7 bases and J 3 bases, leaving 6 bases between the germline ends. CDR3 length: 11 amino acids. Per the original data handling: Amplification of reference gene primers was used by the study to estimate nucleated cell counts. Sequencing used immunoSEQ multiplex PCR; TCRdb keeps in-frame clones, though not all of them. D and trimming were read from the DNA, whereas the V and J calls and clone size are those reported in that table. The sample has about 31,000 clones, about nine tenths seen once. Sequencing was done on a sample of peripheral blood. The TCR originated in a man aged 60-69 years with acute or convalescent COVID-19. The chain is built from TRBV6-6 and TRBJ2-5; D not resolved. The CDR3 DNA sequence: TGTGCCAGCAACCGGGAAGAGACCCAGTACTTC. It translates to CASNREETQYF.